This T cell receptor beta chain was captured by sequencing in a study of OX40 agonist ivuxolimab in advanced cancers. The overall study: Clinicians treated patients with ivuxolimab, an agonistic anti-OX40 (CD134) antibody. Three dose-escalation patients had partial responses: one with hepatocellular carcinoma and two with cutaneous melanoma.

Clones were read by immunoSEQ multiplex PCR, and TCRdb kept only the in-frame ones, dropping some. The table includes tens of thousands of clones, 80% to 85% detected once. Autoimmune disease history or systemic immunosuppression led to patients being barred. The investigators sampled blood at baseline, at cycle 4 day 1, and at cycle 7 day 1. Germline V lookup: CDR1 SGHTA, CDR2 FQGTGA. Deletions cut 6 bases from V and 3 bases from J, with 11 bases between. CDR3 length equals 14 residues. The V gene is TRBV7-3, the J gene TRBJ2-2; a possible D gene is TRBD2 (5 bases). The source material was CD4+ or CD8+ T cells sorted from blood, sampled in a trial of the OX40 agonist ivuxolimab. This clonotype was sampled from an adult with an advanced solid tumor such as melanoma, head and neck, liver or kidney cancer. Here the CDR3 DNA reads TGTGCCAGCAGGGTGGTGGGAGACACCGGGGAGCTGTTTTTT. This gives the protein CASRVVGDTGELFF.